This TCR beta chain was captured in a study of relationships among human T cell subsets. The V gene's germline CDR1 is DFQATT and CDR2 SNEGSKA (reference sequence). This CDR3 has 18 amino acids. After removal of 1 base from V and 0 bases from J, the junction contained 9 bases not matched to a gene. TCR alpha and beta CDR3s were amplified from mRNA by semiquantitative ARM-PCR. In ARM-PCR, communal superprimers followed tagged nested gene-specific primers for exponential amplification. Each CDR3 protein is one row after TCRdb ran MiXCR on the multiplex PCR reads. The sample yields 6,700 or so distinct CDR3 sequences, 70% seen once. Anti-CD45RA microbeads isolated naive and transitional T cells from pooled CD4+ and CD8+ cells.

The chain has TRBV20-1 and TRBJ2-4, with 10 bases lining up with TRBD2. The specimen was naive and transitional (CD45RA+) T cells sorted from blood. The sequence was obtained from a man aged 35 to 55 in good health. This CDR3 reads CSARAVSTSGIAKNIQYF. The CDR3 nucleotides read TGCAGTGCTAGAGCCGTATCAACTAGCGGGATAGCCAAAAACATTCAGTACTTC.